The T cell receptor beta chain described here comes from a study of a mutant IDH1 vaccine in newly diagnosed glioma (dated by TCRdb to 2020 to 2022). In the study overall: Patients were given eight vaccinations, in weeks 1, 3, 5, 7, 11, 15, 19 and 23, which matched visits V03 through V10. Of the approximately 30 treated patients, about 62% were male and about 40% were female, and a mean age of 40.4 years was recorded. Vaccination started 4-6 weeks after radiotherapy alone, or was given together with temozolomide cycles in the groups whose treatment included chemotherapy. For exploratory analyses, longitudinal TCRB deep sequencing was carried out in under 30 treated patients wherever samples were available. Peripheral blood was drawn at six visits: V03 (baseline), V05, V07, V10, V12 and V13. Prior to enrollment, standard therapy consisting of radiotherapy alone, temozolomide alone, or radiochemotherapy with temozolomide had been administered to patients, with the combination being received by most patients.

The library relied on the immunoSEQ multiplex PCR assay. The hsTCRB Kit was used according to the manufacturer's protocol to amplify rearranged TCR beta chain sequences. TCRB libraries were sequenced on an Illumina MiSeq. As for the authors' bioinformatics: The kit vendor's proprietary platform handled demultiplexing, trimming and gene mapping. Here the immuneACCESS table is served through TCRdb, limited to in-frame sequences with V and J called. Missing clones are a known gap in these copies; in checked studies unresolved V genes cover under half, and the rest lacks a known reason. The V and J calls and clone size are taken from that table; D and trimming were inferred from the DNA. This sample holds 45,000 to 65,000 clones; around 82% were observed only once. The biggest ten clones account for approximately 2.8% of the sample. The time point label, as the study defines it: week 5, during vaccination. Each vaccine dose was 300 ug of a 20-mer mutant IDH1 peptide in Montanide, given subcutaneously with topical imiquimod. Donors had newly diagnosed WHO grade 3 or 4 IDH1-mutant astrocytomas with loss of nuclear ATRX. The samples were drawn from NOA16, a multicentre, single-arm, open-label phase I trial in Germany that tested a mutant IDH1 peptide vaccine in humans for the first time. The DNeasy Blood and Tissue Kit was used to extract genomic DNA from EDTA blood for TCRB sequencing.

According to the germline V gene, CDR1 reads MNHNS and CDR2 reads SASEGT. The V and J ends are trimmed by 3 bases and 4 bases, leaving 6 bases between them. The CDR3 has 12 amino acids, counting the end cysteine and phenylalanine. Only CDR3 DNA remains: 36 bases, in frame from the first base. To note about this clone: Which antigen it targets is not known. No per-base quality is available; no much larger clone lies one base away.

Summary of the overall study and its limitations: Selection of PBMC samples for TCRB deep sequencing was based on availability. No apparent relationship was observed between pseudoprogression and alterations in the top peripheral T cell clonotypes detected by TCRB sequencing. Across multiple MHC alleles, vaccine-induced immune responses were seen in more than 80% of patients. The authors stated that sample limitations prevented analyses of patient blood samples from being reproduced.

The chain uses TRBV6-1 and TRBJ2-5, with the identity of the D gene unclear. The origin of this receptor is a young woman with glioma. Some clones in this sample may be carry-over from other donors' samples. The sample consisted of PBMCs, taken from a glioma patient whose treatment included an IDH1 peptide vaccine. The nucleotides read TGTGCCAGCAGTGACGTGGGAGAGACCCAGTACTTC. This codes for CASSDVGETQYF.